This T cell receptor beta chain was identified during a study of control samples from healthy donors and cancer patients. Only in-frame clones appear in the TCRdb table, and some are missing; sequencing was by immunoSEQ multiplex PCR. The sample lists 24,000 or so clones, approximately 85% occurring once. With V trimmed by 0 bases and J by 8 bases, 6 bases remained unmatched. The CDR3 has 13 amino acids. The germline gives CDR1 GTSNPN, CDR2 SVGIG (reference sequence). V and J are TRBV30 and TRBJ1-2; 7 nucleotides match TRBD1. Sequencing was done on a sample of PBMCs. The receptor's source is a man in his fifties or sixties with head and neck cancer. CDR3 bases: TGTGCCTGGAGTGTTACAGGGGCGGGGGGCTACACCTTC. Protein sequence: CAWSVTGAGGYTF.